This T cell receptor (beta chain) was found in a study of blood T cell repertoires in COVID-19. Some clones are missing from TCRdb's copy, which holds only in-frame ones; the method was immunoSEQ multiplex PCR. The repertoire has roughly 100,000 clones, around 84% of them found once; the top ten carry approximately 4.5%. The trim removed 6 bases at V and 4 bases at J, leaving 5 bases unmatched. This CDR3 is built from 14 residues. CDR1 is MNHEY, CDR2 SVGAGI, per germline. This clonotype originated in a human donor in a cohort sampled during active COVID-19. The chain couples TRBV6-5 to TRBJ2-3; 9 nucleotides agree with TRBD2. Sequencing used peripheral blood. The CDR3 sequence: CASSHRLAADTQYF. The CDR3 bases are TGTGCCAGCAGCCATCGACTAGCGGCAGATACGCAGTATTTT.